Each of the 18 T cell receptor beta chains below was sequenced from the same sample in a study of blood T cell repertoires in COVID-19. Sequencing was performed with immunoSEQ multiplex PCR; in TCRdb, only in-frame clones are kept and a portion is missing. Found here are around 170,000 clones, about 80% of them singletons; the top ten hold around 14%. Sequencing was performed on PBMCs or T cells enriched from blood (not recorded which). The receptors were gathered from a man between 60 and 75 years old who had been exposed to COVID-19.

Only one count was recorded for this clone. The chain carries TRBV19 and TRBJ1-2; 9 bases are shared with TRBD1. The germline gives CDR1 LNHDA, CDR2 SQIVND (reference sequence). The CDR3 contains 15 residues. J lost 9 bases, V lost 4 bases, and 12 bases had no gene match. The CDR3 sequence is CASSSPGQGFRSYTF. Written as DNA, the CDR3 is TGTGCCAGTAGTAGCCCGGGACAGGGATTTAGAAGCTACACCTTC.

This sequence joins TRBV11-2 and TRBJ1-3; D is undetermined. The CDR3 has 15 amino acids. Looked up from germline, CDR1 is SGHAT and CDR2 is FQNNGV. Trimming stripped 1 base from V and 0 bases from J, with 7 bases between. This CDR3 is CASSLGAGSGNTIYF. The CDR3 coding sequence is TGTGCCAGCAGCTTAGGAGCGGGCTCTGGAAACACCATATATTTT. Combining the CDR3 with reference TRBV11-2 and TRBJ1-3 gives the whole variable domain EAGVAQSPRYKIIEKRQSVAFWCNPISGHATLYWYQQILGQGPKLLIQFQNNGVVDDSQLPKDRFSAERLKGVDSTLKIQPAKLEDSAVYLCASSLGAGSGNTIYFGEGSWLTVV.

The rearrangement joins TRBV3-1 (or the pseudogene TRBV3-2) to TRBJ2-5; D possibly corresponds to TRBD2 (5 bases). The CDR3 has 14 amino acids. CDR1 and CDR2 from the germline V gene are LGHDT and YNNKEL (reference sequence). The V end lost 8 bases, the J end lost 5 bases, and 18 bases lay between the germline ends. CDR3 in DNA: TGTGCCAGCGACCAAAGGTCCCCGGGGGAGACCCAGTACTTC. Translation: CASDQRSPGETQYF.

The chain employs TRBV5-5 and TRBJ1-2; D is perhaps TRBD1 (5 bases). V was clipped by 0 bases and J by 6 bases, with 21 bases between them. This CDR3 is 17 amino acids long. Germline CDR1 and CDR2: SGHKS and YYEKEE (reference sequence). The CDR3 sequence is CASSLEGTGLTRDGYTF. CDR3 nucleotides: TGTGCCAGCAGCTTGGAGGGGACGGGACTAACAAGGGATGGCTACACCTTC.

The gene calls are TRBV5-1 and TRBJ1-1, with D possibly being TRBD1 (6 bases). V gave up 5 bases and J gave up 1 base, with 12 bases separating them. Germline V gene sequence: CDR1 SGHRS, CDR2 YFSETQ. The CDR3 sequence is 14 residues long. For the CDR3, the DNA is TGCGCCAGCAGTTTCACGACAGGGAACACTGAAGCTTTCTTT. Residues: CASSFTTGNTEAFF. Drawing the rest from reference TRBV5-1 and TRBJ1-1, the complete variable domain is KAGVTQTPRYLIKTRGQQVTLSCSPISGHRSVSWYQQTPGQGLQFLFEYFSETQRNKGNFPGRFSGRQFSNSRSEMNVSTLELGDSALYLCASSFTTGNTEAFFGQGTRLTVV.

V usage is TRBV10-2 and J usage is TRBJ2-5, with 10 bases lining up with TRBD2. With V trimmed by 3 bases and J by 4 bases, 14 bases remained unmatched. Germline loops: CDR1 WSHSY, CDR2 SAAADI. The CDR3 extends over 18 amino acids. CDR3 DNA sequence: TGCGCCAGCAGTGACCCCAGCCTGGGGTTAGCGGGAGGAGAGACCCAGTACTTC. Residues: CASSDPSLGLAGGETQYF.

The chain is built from TRBV9 and TRBJ2-1, with D maybe TRBD2 (6 bases). Looked up from germline, CDR1 is SGDLS and CDR2 is YYNGEE. This CDR3 is 15 amino acids long. V lost 2 bases to trimming and J lost 4 bases, with 13 bases between them. The CDR3 DNA reads as TGTGCCAGCAGCGTTTATGGGGACTTATACAATGAGCAGTTCTTC. This sequence encodes CASSVYGDLYNEQFF.

The table lists this clone with many counts. V is TRBV4-1 and J is TRBJ2-5, with 10 bases identical to TRBD2. The CDR3 is 16 amino acids. Germline CDR1 reads MGHRA; CDR2 reads YSYEKL. The J segment lost 2 bases and the V segment lost 1 base, leaving 4 bases of the junction unmatched. In DNA, the CDR3 is TGCGCCAGCAGCCAAGCGTTAGCGGGAGGACAAGAGACCCAGTACTTC. Its translation is CASSQALAGGQETQYF.

This chain links TRBV28 with TRBJ1-4, with a possible D match to TRBD1 (5 bases). The CDR3 is 14 amino acids. The germline gives CDR1 MDHEN, CDR2 SYDVKM. The V gene lost 6 bases and the J gene lost 10 bases, with 18 bases spanning the gap. The CDR3 reads CASSPTGGLGKLFF. The CDR3 DNA reads TGTGCCAGCAGCCCCACCGGGGGTCTGGGAAAACTGTTTTTT.

This chain connects TRBV5-1 to TRBJ2-3; TRBD1 agrees at 9 bases. Trimming took 4 bases from V and 5 from J; bases not matched to a gene: 5. The CDR3 extends over 14 amino acids. CDR1 SGHRS and CDR2 YFSETQ come from the germline V gene. The CDR3, as DNA: TGCGCCAGCAGCGCCGGACAGGGGTTAGATACGCAGTATTTT. This codes for CASSAGQGLDTQYF.

The chain carries TRBV29-1 and TRBJ1-5; D not certain. The V gene lost 4 bases and the J gene lost 2 bases, with 9 bases spanning the gap. Looked up from germline, CDR1 is SQVTM and CDR2 is ANQGSEA. The CDR3 is made up of 13 amino acids. CDR3 amino acids: CSVGVGGNQPQHF. Written as DNA, the CDR3 is TGCAGCGTTGGGGTCGGGGGCAATCAGCCCCAGCATTTT.

The gene calls are TRBV5-8 and TRBJ1-1; tentatively, D is TRBD1 (5 bases). The CDR3 spans 14 residues. The ends were cut back, 4 bases at V and 5 bases at J, with 15 bases in the middle. Germline V gene data show CDR1 as SGHTS and CDR2 as YDEGEE. The CDR3 protein is CASSLMQGRTEAFF. The CDR3 DNA follows: TGTGCCAGCAGCCTGATGCAGGGAAGGACTGAAGCTTTCTTT. The full variable domain, its missing parts supplied by reference TRBV5-8 and TRBJ1-1, is EAGVTQSPTHLIKTRGQQATLRCSPISGHTSVYWYQQALGLGLQFLLWYDEGEERNRGNFPPRFSGRQFPNYSSELNVNALELEDSALYLCASSLMQGRTEAFFGQGTRLTVV.

This chain connects TRBV18 to TRBJ2-5, with TRBD2 matching 12 bases. The V and J ends lost 0 bases and 2 bases, in that order; junction bases with no gene match: 4. Germline V CDR1 and CDR2: KGHSH, LQKENI. This CDR3 contains 17 residues. The CDR3 region is CASSPPTSGRPQETQYF. CDR3 DNA sequence: TGTGCCAGCTCACCACCGACTAGCGGGAGACCACAAGAGACCCAGTACTTC.

The chain couples TRBV15 to TRBJ2-3; D is perhaps TRBD1 (7 bases). Germline lookup yields CDR1 LNHNV and CDR2 YYDKDF (reference sequence). V lost 3 bases, J lost 7 bases, and 17 bases lay in between. The CDR3 is made up of 15 amino acids. CDR3 region: CATSRAGQLLNTQYF. The CDR3 region has the DNA TGTGCCACCAGCAGGGCGGGACAGTTGCTAAATACGCAGTATTTT.

The chain joins TRBV5-1 to TRBJ2-3, with D maybe TRBD1 (6 bases). This CDR3 comprises 15 residues. Germline V gene data show CDR1 as SGHRS and CDR2 as YFSETQ. V lost 0 bases to trimming and J lost 3 bases, with 11 bases between them. The CDR3: CASSLDRASTDTQYF. The CDR3 DNA sequence: TGCGCCAGCAGCTTGGACAGGGCGTCTACAGATACGCAGTATTTT. Combining the CDR3 with reference TRBV5-1 and TRBJ2-3 gives the whole variable domain KAGVTQTPRYLIKTRGQQVTLSCSPISGHRSVSWYQQTPGQGLQFLFEYFSETQRNKGNFPGRFSGRQFSNSRSEMNVSTLELGDSALYLCASSLDRASTDTQYFGPGTRLTVL.

This clone was picked up one time. The chain has TRBV18 and TRBJ2-3, with 8 bases fitting TRBD1. The length of the CDR3 is 16 residues. Trimming at V came to 6 bases and at J to 0 bases, leaving 8 bases not matched to a gene. Germline V gives CDR1 KGHSH, CDR2 LQKENI. The CDR3 region has the DNA TGTGCCAGCTCTCTCAGGACAGGGACTAGCACAGATACGCAGTATTTT. Translating gives CASSLRTGTSTDTQYF.

The chain carries TRBV7-2 and TRBJ2-5; 7 positions match TRBD1. The CDR3 totals 15 residues. Looked up from germline, CDR1 is SGHTA and CDR2 is FQGNSA. V dropped 1 base and J dropped 2; count of bases not matched to a gene: 4. The CDR3 DNA reads TGTGCCAGCAGCTTAGTTCACAGGGGTCAAGAGACCCAGTACTTC. Its protein is CASSLVHRGQETQYF.

This clone was found once. This chain uses TRBV18 with TRBJ1-1, with D perhaps matching TRBD1 (5 bases). Trimming left V 3 bases short and J 11 bases short, with 16 bases between. The CDR3 contains 13 residues. CDR1 and CDR2 (germline): KGHSH, LQKENI. The CDR3 DNA reads TGTGCCAGCTCACCCCCGACAGCTAATAAGGCTTTCTTT. Its translation: CASSPPTANKAFF.